This TCR beta chain was profiled in a study of blood T cells in healthy people across ages. A second about 7 to 11 cycle PCR used barcoded and J-beta primers. MiXCR, applied by TCRdb to the 5' RACE reads, yields one record per CDR3 protein. This table holds 750,000 to 950,000 distinct CDR3 sequences, roughly 26% found once. Trimming cost V 3 bases and J 3 bases, with 11 bases left between them. The germline gives CDR1 SQVTM, CDR2 ANQGSEA. The CDR3 totals 13 residues. This sample also appeared in a second study, on T cells of mothers and their children.

Sequencing was done on a sample of blood. The clonotype was recovered from a boy between 10 and 17 years old in good health. The chain uses TRBV29-1 and TRBJ1-1; D perhaps matches TRBD1 (6 bases). This CDR3 reads CSVELGADTEAFF. For the CDR3, the DNA is TGCAGCGTTGAGTTGGGGGCAGACACTGAAGCTTTCTTT.